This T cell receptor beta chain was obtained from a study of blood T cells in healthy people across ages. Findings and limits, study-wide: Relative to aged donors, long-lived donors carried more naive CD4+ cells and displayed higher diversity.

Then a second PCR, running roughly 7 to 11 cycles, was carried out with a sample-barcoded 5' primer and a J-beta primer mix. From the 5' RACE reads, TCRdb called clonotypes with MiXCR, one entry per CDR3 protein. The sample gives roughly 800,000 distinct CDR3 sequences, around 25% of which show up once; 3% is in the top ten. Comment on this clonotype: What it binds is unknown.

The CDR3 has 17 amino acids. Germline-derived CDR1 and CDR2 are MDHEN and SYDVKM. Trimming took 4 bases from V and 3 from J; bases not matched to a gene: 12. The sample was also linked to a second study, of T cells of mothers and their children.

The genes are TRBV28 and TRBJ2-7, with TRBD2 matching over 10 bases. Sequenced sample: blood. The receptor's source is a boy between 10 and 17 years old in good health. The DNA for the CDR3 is TGTGCCAGCAGTTCTCCAGCCTCAAGCGGGGGGGACTACGAGCAGTACTTC. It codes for CASSSPASSGGDYEQYF.